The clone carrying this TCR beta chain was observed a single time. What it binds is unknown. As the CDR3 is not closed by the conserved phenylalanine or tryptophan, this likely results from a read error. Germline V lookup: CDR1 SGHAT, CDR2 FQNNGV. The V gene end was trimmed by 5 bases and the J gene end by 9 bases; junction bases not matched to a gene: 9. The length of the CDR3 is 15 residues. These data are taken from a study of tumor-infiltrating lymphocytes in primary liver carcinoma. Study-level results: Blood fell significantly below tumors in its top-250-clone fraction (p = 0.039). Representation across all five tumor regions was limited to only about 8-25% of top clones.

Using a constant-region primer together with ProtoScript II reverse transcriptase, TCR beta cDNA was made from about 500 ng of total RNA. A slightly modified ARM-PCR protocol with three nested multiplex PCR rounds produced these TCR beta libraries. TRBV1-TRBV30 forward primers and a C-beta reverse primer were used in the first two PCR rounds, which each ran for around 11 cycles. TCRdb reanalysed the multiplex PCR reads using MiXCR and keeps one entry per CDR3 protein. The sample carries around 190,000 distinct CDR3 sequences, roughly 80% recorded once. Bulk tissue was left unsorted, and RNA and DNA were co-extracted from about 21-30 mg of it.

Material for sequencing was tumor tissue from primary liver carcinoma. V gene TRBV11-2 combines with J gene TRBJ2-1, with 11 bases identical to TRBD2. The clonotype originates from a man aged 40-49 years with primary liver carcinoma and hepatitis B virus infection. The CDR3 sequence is CASSATSGSYSEQFL. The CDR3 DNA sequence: TGTGCCAGCAGCGCTACTAGCGGGAGTTATTCTGAGCAGTTCCTC.